Listed here are 30 T cell receptor beta chains from one sample, sequenced in a study of T cell responses to AZD1222 COVID-19 vaccine. Measured with immunoSEQ multiplex PCR; TCRdb has only the in-frame clones, and not every one. In the table there are approximately 100,000 clones, around nine tenths of which are singletons. This material consisted of peripheral blood, taken 28 days after the second dose of the MenACWY control vaccine. All receptors derive from an adult who received the MenACWY meningococcal vaccine as a control.

The V call is TRBV5-1, the J call TRBJ1-2; D is possibly TRBD1 (5 bases). The CDR3 covers 17 residues. CDR1 and CDR2 from the germline V gene are SGHRS and YFSETQ. V was cut by 4 bases and J by 2 bases, with 21 bases left in between. The CDR3 DNA is TGCGCCAGCAGCCCTACTAGGGGCAGTCCAGGAAACTATGGCTACACCTTC. Amino acid sequence: CASSPTRGSPGNYGYTF.

This clone appeared once. This rearrangement joins TRBV7-3 to TRBJ1-2; 10 bases map to TRBD1. Germline assignment: CDR1 SGHTA and CDR2 FQGTGA. Trimming at V came to 5 bases and at J to 0 bases, leaving 3 bases not matched to a gene. This CDR3 is built from 15 residues. DNA of the CDR3: TGTGCCAGCAGCCCCGGACAGGGGGCTAACTATGGCTACACCTTC. It yields the protein CASSPGQGANYGYTF.

This chain connects TRBV19 to TRBJ1-1, with 7 positions matching TRBD1. The length of the CDR3 is 16 residues. Germline V gene sequence: CDR1 LNHDA, CDR2 SQIVND (reference sequence). The V gene end was trimmed by 9 bases and the J gene end by 1 base; junction bases not matched to a gene: 14. CDR3 nucleotide sequence: TGTGCCAGCCAACAGAGACAGGGAAAAAGGAACACTGAAGCTTTCTTT. It codes for CASQQRQGKRNTEAFF.

This chain links TRBV28 with TRBJ2-3, with TRBD2 matching 9 bases. This CDR3 region has 19 residues. The ends lost 3 bases at V and 5 bases at J; junction bases unmatched: 18. Germline CDR1 and CDR2: MDHEN and SYDVKM. CDR3 coding DNA: TGTGCCAGCAGTTTTCCTCAACTGAGGAGCGGGGGGCCAGTAGATACGCAGTATTTT. Translating it yields CASSFPQLRSGGPVDTQYF.

This rearrangement joins TRBV11-3 to TRBJ2-3, with 14 bases identical to TRBD2. The junction had 5 bases not matched to a gene; V was cut back by 1 base and J by 5 bases. This CDR3 comprises 17 residues. Germline-derived CDR1 and CDR2 are SGHNT and YENEEA. In nucleotides, the CDR3 is TGTGCCAGCAGCTTAGGACTAGCGGGGGGGAAAGGAGATACGCAGTATTTT. Residues: CASSLGLAGGKGDTQYF.

This clone appeared a single time. V and J are TRBV24-1 and TRBJ2-2, with TRBD1 as a possible D gene (6 bases). CDR1 is KGHDR, CDR2 SFDVKD, per germline. The CDR3 has 20 amino acids. V lost 4 bases, J lost 1 base, and 24 bases lay in between. CDR3 sequence: CATSDRPGAIRAGNTGELFF. CDR3 nucleotides: TGTGCCACCAGTGACCGCCCAGGGGCGATACGGGCAGGGAACACCGGGGAGCTGTTTTTT.

The V call is TRBV2, the J call TRBJ2-7; TRBD1 is a possible D gene (6 bases). The CDR3 totals 14 residues. V was trimmed by 5 bases and J by 5 bases, leaving 16 bases between them. Germline V lookup: CDR1 SNHLY, CDR2 FYNNEI. The CDR3 DNA is TGTGCCAGCAGTCCCAACAGGGTCGGGGACGAGCAGTACTTC. Amino acid sequence: CASSPNRVGDEQYF.

The gene calls are TRBV29-1 and TRBJ1-2; D may be TRBD1 (5 bases). CDR1 and CDR2 (germline): SQVTM, ANQGSEA. The CDR3 loop spans 12 amino acids. Trimming removed 1 base from V and 5 bases from J, with 8 bases in between. The CDR3 coding sequence is TGCAGCGTTGAAGCTCCAGGGTATGGCTACACCTTC. Protein: CSVEAPGYGYTF.

J is TRBJ1-3 and V is TRBV5-1, with 8 bases fitting TRBD1. J lost 2 bases, V lost 1 base, and 5 bases had no gene match. The CDR3 runs to 16 residues. In germline, CDR1 is SGHRS, CDR2 YFSETQ. As DNA, the CDR3 is TGCGCCAGCAGCTTGAATCTACAGGGGGCTGGAAACACCATATATTTT. Encoded protein: CASSLNLQGAGNTIYF.

The chain recombines TRBV7-2 with TRBJ2-1; D remains ambiguous. V gave up 2 bases and J gave up 2 bases, with 10 bases separating them. CDR3 length equals 15 residues. Germline-derived CDR1 and CDR2 are SGHTA and FQGNSA. DNA for the CDR3: TGTGCCAGCAGCTTAATATTGGCAGCCTACAATGAGCAGTTCTTC. Residues: CASSLILAAYNEQFF.

The chain carries TRBV3-1 (or the pseudogene TRBV3-2) and TRBJ2-5, with 10 bases matching TRBD2. CDR1 and CDR2 (germline): LGHDT, YNNKEL (reference sequence). Trimming at V came to 4 bases and at J to 1 base, leaving 9 bases not matched to a gene. The CDR3 extends over 17 amino acids. CDR3 DNA: TGTGCCAGCAGCCGCCCTAGCGGGGGTCCTGTCCAAGAGACCCAGTACTTC. It codes for CASSRPSGGPVQETQYF.

This rearrangement joins TRBV6-5 to TRBJ1-1; no reliable D call. V dropped 0 bases and J dropped 5 bases, with 7 bases sitting between them. The V gene's germline CDR1 is MNHEY and CDR2 SVGAGI. The CDR3 is 13 amino acids. CDR3 nucleotide sequence: TGTGCCAGCAGTTACTCGGTGGGGACTGAAGCTTTCTTT. This encodes CASSYSVGTEAFF.

The rearrangement joins TRBV2 to TRBJ1-1; 9 nucleotides match TRBD1. The CDR3 runs 15 residues. V lost 6 bases to trimming and J lost 4 bases; unmatched junction nucleotides: 9. CDR1 SNHLY and CDR2 FYNNEI come from the germline V gene. CDR3 residues: CASRHPGQGGTEAFF. The CDR3 coding sequence is TGTGCCAGCAGGCACCCGGGACAGGGCGGCACTGAAGCTTTCTTT.

The chain links TRBV3-1 (or the pseudogene TRBV3-2) to TRBJ2-3; a possible D gene is TRBD2 (7 bases). CDR1 LGHDT and CDR2 YNNKEL come from the germline V gene (reference sequence). V lost 8 bases and J 2 bases, leaving 14 bases between the germline ends. The CDR3 covers 14 residues. The CDR3 DNA reads as TGTGCCAGCCTTCTTGCGGGGGCCACAGATACGCAGTATTTT. Its translation: CASLLAGATDTQYF.

This clone was recorded once. The V and J genes are TRBV6-4 and TRBJ2-3, with a possible D match to TRBD1 (6 bases). V dropped 0 bases and J dropped 1 base, with 11 bases sitting between them. Germline loops: CDR1 MRHNA, CDR2 SNTAGT. The CDR3 spans 16 residues. The CDR3 DNA follows: TGTGCCAGCAGTGACTCGTATAGGACAGGCACAGATACGCAGTATTTT. Its translation: CASSDSYRTGTDTQYF.

This sequence joins TRBV4-1 and TRBJ2-2; the D is unclear. The germline CDR1 and CDR2 sequences are MGHRA and YSYEKL. This CDR3 contains 14 residues. The V gene lost 3 bases and the J gene lost 2 bases, with 7 bases spanning the gap. Here the CDR3 reads CASSQISNTGELFF. The CDR3 DNA follows: TGCGCCAGCAGCCAGATAAGCAACACCGGGGAGCTGTTTTTT.

The chain links TRBV27 to TRBJ1-2, with D unresolved. The ends were cut back, 0 bases at V and 2 bases at J, with 10 bases in the middle. From germline, CDR1 is MNHEY and CDR2 SMNVEV (reference sequence). The CDR3 totals 15 residues. For the CDR3, the DNA is TGTGCCAGCAGTTTATCGCCAGGACCAAACTATGGCTACACCTTC. It translates to CASSLSPGPNYGYTF.

The chain links TRBV30 to TRBJ1-1, with 7 nucleotides matching TRBD1. Germline CDR1 GTSNPN, CDR2 SVGIG (reference sequence). Trimming cost V 3 bases and J 1 base; bases outside gene matches: 11. This CDR3 has 16 amino acids. The CDR3 here is CAWRSPFTGENTEAFF. The CDR3 DNA reads TGTGCCTGGAGATCTCCTTTTACAGGGGAGAACACTGAAGCTTTCTTT.

This clone was seen a handful of times. The rearrangement uses TRBV6-2 or TRBV6-3 and TRBJ2-2; D remains unclear. Germline V gene sequence: CDR1 MNHEY, CDR2 SVGEGT. V was clipped by 5 bases and J by 1 base, with 11 bases between them. CDR3 length: 15 residues. The CDR3 DNA is TGTGCCAGCAGTCTAACAGATGTGAACACCGGGGAGCTGTTTTTT. This codes for CASSLTDVNTGELFF.

J is TRBJ2-3 and V is TRBV27; the match to TRBD2 covers 11 bases. Trimming took 3 bases from V and 6 from J; bases not matched to a gene: 11. The CDR3 loop spans 17 amino acids. The V gene's germline CDR1 is MNHEY and CDR2 SMNVEV (reference sequence). Here the CDR3 reads CASSLSLAGGRADTQYF. Here the CDR3 DNA reads TGTGCCAGCAGTTTGTCTCTAGCGGGGGGCCGAGCGGATACGCAGTATTTT.

J is TRBJ2-7 and V is TRBV5-6; no clear D gene. The CDR3 runs to 12 residues. The V and J ends lost 1 base and 5 bases respectively, with 7 bases between them. The germline CDR1 and CDR2 sequences are SGHDT and YYEEEE. The CDR3 is CASSLRVNEQYF. CDR3 DNA: TGTGCCAGCAGCTTGAGGGTAAACGAGCAGTACTTC.

This clone has only one observation. The chain couples TRBV3-1 (or the pseudogene TRBV3-2) to TRBJ2-1; no definite D call. The germline V gene encodes CDR1 LGHDT and CDR2 YNNKEL (reference sequence). V shed 3 bases and J shed 6 bases, with 12 bases lying between them. The CDR3 length is 14 residues. In DNA, the CDR3 is TGTGCCAGCAGCCACTGGACCTCCGTCAATGAGCAGTTCTTC. This gives the protein CASSHWTSVNEQFF.

This chain uses TRBV3-1 (or the pseudogene TRBV3-2) with TRBJ1-1; D is unresolved. This CDR3 is built from 12 residues. Germline values: CDR1 LGHDT, CDR2 YNNKEL (reference sequence). V lost 0 bases, J lost 11 bases, and 10 bases lay in between. CDR3 DNA: TGTGCCAGCAGCCAAGAGCCTAGGTTGGCTTTCTTT. It codes for CASSQEPRLAFF.

This chain joins TRBV15 and TRBJ1-4; D is possibly TRBD1 (5 bases). V shed 1 base and J shed 6 bases, with 12 bases lying between them. The CDR3 has 15 residues. Per germline, CDR1 LNHNV and CDR2 YYDKDF (reference sequence). CDR3: CATSRGGTGYEKLFF. The CDR3 nucleotides are TGTGCCACCAGCAGAGGCGGGACGGGATATGAAAAACTGTTTTTT.

This sequence joins TRBV29-1 and TRBJ2-2; D unresolved. The CDR3 is 12 residues long. The germline V and J ends were trimmed by 1 base and 5 bases, with 5 bases remaining between them. The germline CDR1 and CDR2 sequences are SQVTM and ANQGSEA. The CDR3 region is CSVEGETGELFF. Written as DNA, the CDR3 is TGCAGCGTTGAAGGGGAAACCGGGGAGCTGTTTTTT.

This clone showed up just a few times. This chain connects TRBV7-2 to TRBJ2-3; D not certain. V shed 1 base and J shed 0 bases, with 8 bases lying between them. This CDR3 region has 15 residues. The V gene's germline CDR1 is SGHTA and CDR2 FQGNSA. In nucleotides, the CDR3 is TGTGCCAGCAGCTTAGATGGAGAAAGCACAGATACGCAGTATTTT. Protein: CASSLDGESTDTQYF. Using reference TRBV7-2 and TRBJ2-3 for the parts outside the CDR3, the full variable domain is GAGVSQSPSNKVTEKGKDVELRCDPISGHTALYWYRQSLGQGLEFLIYFQGNSAPDKSGLPSDRFSAERTGGSVSTLTIQRTQQEDSAVYLCASSLDGESTDTQYFGPGTRLTVL.

CDR3 in DNA: TGTGCCAGCAGCTTAGTCGGCAGGGGTTCACCCCTCCACTTT. Amino acids: CASSLVGRGSPLHF. The V gene is TRBV7-9, the J gene TRBJ1-6; TRBD1 is a possible D gene (6 bases). The ends were cut back, 1 base at V and 9 bases at J, with 10 bases in the middle. Germline CDR1 is SEHNR and CDR2 is FQNEAQ (reference sequence). This CDR3 has 14 residues.

The rearrangement links TRBV5-1 to TRBJ2-3; TRBD1 aligns across 7 bases. V was clipped by 3 bases and J by 3 bases; unmatched bases: 10. CDR3 length: 16 residues. CDR1 SGHRS and CDR2 YFSETQ come from the germline V gene. DNA for the CDR3: TGCGCCAGCAGCTCACCGACAGGGTTTAGTACAGATACGCAGTATTTT. Protein sequence: CASSSPTGFSTDTQYF.

Only one count was recorded for this clone. The chain couples TRBV19 to TRBJ1-1; D gene ambiguous. Looked up from germline, CDR1 is LNHDA and CDR2 is SQIVND (reference sequence). The CDR3 length is 14 residues. Trimming took 9 bases from V and 0 from J, leaving 14 bases between them. The CDR3 coding sequence is TGTGCCAGCCTAAGAGGACGGATGAACACTGAAGCTTTCTTT. Translating it yields CASLRGRMNTEAFF.

The chain has TRBV15 and TRBJ1-2; 9 bases fit TRBD1. Germline V CDR1 and CDR2: LNHNV, YYDKDF (reference sequence). There are 15 residues in the CDR3. V shed 1 base, J shed 2 bases, and the junction held 2 bases outside the gene matches. CDR3 amino acids: CATSRGQGGNYGYTF. DNA of the CDR3: TGTGCCACCAGCAGAGGACAGGGGGGGAACTATGGCTACACCTTC.